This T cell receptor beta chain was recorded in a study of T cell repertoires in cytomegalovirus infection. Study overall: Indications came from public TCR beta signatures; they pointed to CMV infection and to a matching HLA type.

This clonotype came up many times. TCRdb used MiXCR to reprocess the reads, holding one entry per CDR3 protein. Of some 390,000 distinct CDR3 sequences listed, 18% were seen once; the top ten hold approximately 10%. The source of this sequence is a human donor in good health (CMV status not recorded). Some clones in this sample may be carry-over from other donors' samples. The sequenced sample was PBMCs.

Here the CDR3 reads CASSLTASGGAKNIQYF. CDR3 coding DNA: TGTGCCAGCAGCTTAACCGCTAGCGGGGGGGCCAAAAACATTCAGTACTTC. This chain joins TRBV7-2 and TRBJ2-4; 11 bases match TRBD2. The germline CDR1 and CDR2 sequences are SGHTA and FQGNSA. The CDR3 runs to 17 residues. Trimming took 2 bases from V and 1 from J; bases not matched to a gene: 4.